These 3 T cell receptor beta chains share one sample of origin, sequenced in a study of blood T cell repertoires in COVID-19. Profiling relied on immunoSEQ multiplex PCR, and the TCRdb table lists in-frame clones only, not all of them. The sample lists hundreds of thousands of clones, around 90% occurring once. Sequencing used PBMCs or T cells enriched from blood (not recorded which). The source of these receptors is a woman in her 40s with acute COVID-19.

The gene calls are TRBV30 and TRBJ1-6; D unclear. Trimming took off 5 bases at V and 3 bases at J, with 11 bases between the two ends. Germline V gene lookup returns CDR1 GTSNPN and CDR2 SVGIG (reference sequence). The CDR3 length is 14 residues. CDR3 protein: CAWGGPNYNSPLHF. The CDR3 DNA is TGTGCCTGGGGCGGGCCGAACTATAATTCACCCCTCCACTTT.

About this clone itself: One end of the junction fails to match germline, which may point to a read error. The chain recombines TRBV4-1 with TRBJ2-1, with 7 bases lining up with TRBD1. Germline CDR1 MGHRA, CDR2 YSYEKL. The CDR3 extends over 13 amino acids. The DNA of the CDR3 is TGCGCCAGCAGCCAAGATGATGGCAGGGGGAAGGTCTTC. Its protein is CASSQDDGRGKVF.

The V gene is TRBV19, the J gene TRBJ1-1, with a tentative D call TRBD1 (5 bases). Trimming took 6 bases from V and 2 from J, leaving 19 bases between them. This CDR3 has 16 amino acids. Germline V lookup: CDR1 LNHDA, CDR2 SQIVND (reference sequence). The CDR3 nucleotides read TGTGCCAGTAGAGGCGGGGCTGGAGTGGGAAACACTGAAGCTTTCTTT. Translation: CASRGGAGVGNTEAFF.